Below, one TCR beta chain is given with its context. Antigen specificity is unknown. These data originate in a study of T-cell memory formation after mild COVID-19. Findings and caveats of the study: Clones shrinking from day 15 to 85 showed even CD4/CD8 mixes; later expanders tilted CD4+.

TCRdb called the 5' RACE reads again in MiXCR, with one record for every CDR3 protein. The sample includes hundreds of thousands of distinct CDR3 sequences, roughly 22% seen only once; the top ten take around 12%. V dropped 1 base and J dropped 6; count of bases not matched to a gene: 4. This CDR3 contains 14 residues. Germline CDR1 GTSNPN, CDR2 SVGIG (reference sequence). The receptor was isolated from an adult woman who had mild COVID-19 (a few samples of this study predate the infection). Cell type and time point are not known. The chain joins TRBV30 to TRBJ2-3, with 10 bases lining up with TRBD1. The sequenced material came from PBMCs or a T cell subset sorted from them (not recorded which). In DNA form, the CDR3 reads TGTGCCTGGAGTGGGACAGGGGGAAGGGATACGCAGTATTTT. It codes for CAWSGTGGRDTQYF.